This TCR beta chain was recovered during a study of T cells in Graves' hyperthyroidism and ophthalmopathy. Findings and caveats of the study: Most clonotypes expanded in the thyroid (above 0.001) were also present in blood. The model foresaw ophthalmopathy a median approximately 6.1 months prior to onset.

Germline V CDR1 and CDR2: MDHEN, SYDVKM. This CDR3 comprises 16 residues. With 6 bases removed from V and 0 bases from J, the gap between germline ends came to 15 bases. Researchers amplified the TCR beta CDR3 regions from RNA transcripts. The TCR CDR3 was amplified in a first-round RT-PCR using the HTBI primer set. MiXCR was run by TCRdb on the multiplex PCR reads, yielding one entry per CDR3 protein. Of 340,000 or so distinct CDR3 sequences listed, approximately 17% are singletons. There are many counts of this clonotype. Its target is not known. The V gene is TRBV28, the J gene TRBJ1-5; weak D call: TRBD1 (5 bases). Sequenced material: blood. The sequence was obtained from a man aged 30 to 39 with Graves' hyperthyroidism. This chain's CDR3 is CASSGAGYNSNQPQHF. CDR3 nucleotides: TGTGCCAGCAGCGGGGCTGGGTACAATAGCAATCAGCCCCAGCATTTT.